Sequencing of this T cell receptor beta chain was carried out in a study of T cell repertoires in cytomegalovirus infection. Background on the study: It was recently identified HLA-C-restricted and well-studied HLA-B-restricted CMV epitopes that the study used. Indications came from public TCR beta signatures; they pointed to CMV infection and to a matching HLA type.

TCRdb used MiXCR to reprocess the reads, holding one entry per CDR3 protein. Found here are about 920,000 distinct CDR3 sequences, more than 25% of them singletons; the top ten hold over 11%. Germline V CDR1 and CDR2: MGHRA, YSYEKL. The CDR3 covers 17 residues. V was shortened by 2 bases and J by 5 bases, with 20 bases between the two germline ends. This clonotype turned up a few times. What it binds is not known. The sequences come from cultured CD8+ T cells from PBMCs, collected from culture after CMV antigen stimulation. This receptor was taken from a human donor in good health (CMV status not recorded). Some clones in this sample may be carry-over from other donors' samples. The chain is built from TRBV4-1 and TRBJ2-3; the D call may be TRBD1 or TRBD2 (5 bases each). CDR3 amino acids: CASSQPGTISGRDTQYF. Here the CDR3 DNA reads TGCGCCAGCAGCCAACCCGGGACCATTAGTGGTAGAGATACGCAGTATTTT.